This T cell receptor (beta chain) is from a study of blood T cell repertoires in COVID-19. Looking at the study overall: From the United States, Italy and Spain came samples of acute and convalescent COVID-19. T cells, B-cell-depleted T cells, or PBMCs supplied cDNA or gDNA.

The V segment lost 1 base and the J segment 4 bases; nucleotides outside the gene matches: 3. CDR1 is SGHTA and CDR2 is FQGNSA in the germline V gene. This CDR3 has 16 residues. Measured with immunoSEQ multiplex PCR; TCRdb has only the in-frame clones, and not every one. The sample contains approximately 340,000 clones, approximately 86% of which appear only once. V is TRBV7-2 and J is TRBJ2-1; 11 nucleotides match TRBD1. Sequences were obtained from peripheral blood. The receptor comes from a man under 40 with COVID-19, enrolled during active disease. CDR3 region: CASSLVGTGGYNEQFF. CDR3 bases: TGTGCCAGCAGCTTAGTAGGGACAGGGGGTTACAATGAGCAGTTCTTC.